The source of this T cell receptor (beta chain) is a study of T cells in Graves' hyperthyroidism and ophthalmopathy. Amplification targeted TCR beta CDR3 regions from RNA transcripts. An initial round of RT-PCR targeting the TCR CDR3 relied on the HTBI primer set. TCRdb fed the multiplex PCR reads into MiXCR, producing one record per CDR3 protein. Of roughly 160,000 distinct CDR3 sequences listed, around 8.9% are singletons. This clonotype appeared many times. The CDR3 runs 14 residues. V shed 7 bases, J shed 1 base, and the junction held 5 bases outside the gene matches. CDR1 LGHDT and CDR2 YNNKEL come from the germline V gene (reference sequence).

Sequencing was carried out using blood. The TCR comes from a woman aged 18-29 years with Graves' hyperthyroidism that later progressed to Graves' ophthalmopathy. The chain joins TRBV3-1 to TRBJ2-5, with 8 bases lining up with TRBD2. The DNA for the CDR3 is TGTGCCAGCACCTTACGGGGGGGCCAAGAGACCCAGTACTTC. The encoded protein is CASTLRGGQETQYF.